This paragraph reports one T cell receptor beta chain. This sample was included in a study of Ad26.COV2.S vaccination and SARS-CoV-2 variants. The treatment here: about 20 received Ad26.COV2.S at low or high dose, single or two shots; 5 received placebo; per-sample allocation not given. Specimens were obtained on day 63 following the first vaccine or placebo injection. The individual, an adult aged 18-55 years, was a donor in Boston. The assay was immunoSEQ multiplex PCR, and TCRdb's table has in-frame clones only and misses some. In the table there are fewer than 400,000 clones, over 80% of which are singletons. The TCR was taken from a person aged 18-60 years who received the Ad26.COV2.S COVID-19 vaccine or a placebo. Sequences were derived from peripheral blood, sampled in a trial of Ad26.COV2.S vaccine versus placebo.

CDR3 region: CASRRRGKWMNTEAFF. In DNA, the CDR3 is TGTGCCAGCAGGCGCAGGGGAAAGTGGATGAACACTGAAGCTTTCTTT. V is TRBV13 and J is TRBJ1-1, with D maybe TRBD1 (6 bases). Germline-derived CDR1 and CDR2 are PRHDT and FYEKMQ (reference sequence). The CDR3 sequence is 16 residues long. V was trimmed by 6 bases and J by 0 bases, leaving 17 bases between them.